The clone carrying this TCR beta chain was seen many times. CDR3 length equals 14 residues. V shed 2 bases and J shed 2 bases, with 6 bases lying between them. This sample was included in a study of identical twins. TCRdb re-derived calls from the 5' RACE reads in MiXCR, one entry per CDR3 protein. The table has about 530,000 distinct CDR3 sequences, about a fifth seen once. These data were also filed under a second study, of yellow fever vaccine responses in identical twins. That study adds: Convergence reportedly seemed to mark part of the twins' vaccine T cell response, with personalization marking the rest.

The rearrangement uses TRBV12-3 or TRBV12-4 and TRBJ2-2; D is ambiguous. The source is a young woman in good health. Sequenced material: CD4+ T cells sorted from blood. The CDR3 region has the DNA TGTGCCAGCAGTTTACTACTCAACACCGGGGAGCTGTTTTTT. The encoded protein is CASSLLLNTGELFF.